The 29 T cell receptor beta chains presented below share a single source sample, sequenced in a study of blood T cell repertoires in COVID-19. Libraries were prepared by immunoSEQ multiplex PCR; TCRdb keeps only in-frame clonotypes and omits some of them. The table shows around 270,000 clones, with roughly 80% occurring only once. Sample: peripheral blood. The receptor set was obtained from a man aged 60 to 75 with acute or convalescent COVID-19.

This clone turned up a few times. J is TRBJ2-5 and V is TRBV5-1; 14 positions agree with TRBD2. Germline CDR1 reads SGHRS; CDR2 reads YFSETQ. The CDR3 loop spans 16 amino acids. V lost 3 bases to trimming and J lost 5 bases; unmatched junction nucleotides: 6. The CDR3 DNA is TGCGCCAGCAGCTCCGGACTAGCGGGGGGACCTGAGACCCAGTACTTC. Translation: CASSSGLAGGPETQYF.

V usage is TRBV13 and J usage is TRBJ2-7; D remains unclear. V was clipped by 1 base and J by 4 bases, with 8 bases between them. CDR1 PRHDT and CDR2 FYEKMQ come from the germline V gene (reference sequence). There are 13 residues in the CDR3. CDR3 in amino acids: CASSLVVGYEQYF. DNA for the CDR3: TGTGCCAGCAGCTTAGTAGTCGGTTACGAGCAGTACTTC.

The genes are TRBV6-5 and TRBJ2-3, with D maybe TRBD2 (5 bases). V was shortened by 6 bases and J by 3 bases, with 10 bases between the two germline ends. There are 13 residues in the CDR3. CDR1 MNHEY and CDR2 SVGAGI come from the germline V gene. The CDR3 spells CASRRTSTDTQYF. DNA for the CDR3: TGTGCCAGCAGACGGACTTCTACAGATACGCAGTATTTT.

V is TRBV13 and J is TRBJ2-3; a possible D gene is TRBD2 (5 bases). CDR1 is PRHDT and CDR2 is FYEKMQ in the germline V gene (reference sequence). This CDR3 has 15 residues. Trimming cost V 7 bases and J 6 bases, with 20 bases left between them. Here the CDR3 DNA reads TGTGCCAGCACCCGTAGAGGACTTTCCTTGGATACGCAGTATTTT. It encodes CASTRRGLSLDTQYF.

The chain employs TRBV10-2 and TRBJ2-1; 8 bases line up with TRBD2. Trimming cost V 4 bases and J 7 bases; bases outside gene matches: 6. The CDR3 has 14 amino acids. Germline loops: CDR1 WSHSY, CDR2 SAAADI. The CDR3 region is CASSAGGPINEQFF. The CDR3 nucleotides read TGCGCCAGCAGTGCGGGGGGGCCCATTAATGAGCAGTTCTTC.

The chain joins TRBV6-5 to TRBJ1-3; 10 bases are shared with TRBD1. V trimming: 6 bases; J trimming: 4 bases; junction bases outside the gene matches: 3. Germline values: CDR1 MNHEY, CDR2 SVGAGI. This CDR3 spans 14 amino acids. The CDR3 sequence: CASRPGQGGNTIYF. Written as DNA, the CDR3 is TGTGCCAGCAGACCGGGACAGGGGGGAAACACCATATATTTT.

The rearrangement uses TRBV10-2 and TRBJ2-6; tentatively, D is TRBD1 (5 bases). The CDR3 is 15 amino acids. The germline V gene has CDR1 WSHSY and CDR2 SAAADI. V was cut by 2 bases and J by 2 bases, with 7 bases left in between. The CDR3 DNA sequence: TGCGCCAGCAGTGAGGGGGCGCCTGGGGCCAACGTCCTGACTTTC. This codes for CASSEGAPGANVLTF.

This chain links TRBV5-5 with TRBJ1-2; D call uncertain. Looked up from germline, CDR1 is SGHKS and CDR2 is YYEKEE (reference sequence). Trimming pared 4 bases from V and 4 bases from J, leaving 11 bases between. The CDR3 is made up of 13 amino acids. CDR3 DNA sequence: TGTGCCAGCAGCCCCAGTTCACGCTATGGCTACACCTTC. This sequence encodes CASSPSSRYGYTF. Complete variable domain (other parts from reference TRBV5-5 and TRBJ1-2): DAGVTQSPTHLIKTRGQQVTLRCSPISGHKSVSWYQQVLGQGPQFIFQYYEKEERGRGNFPDRFSARQFPNYSSELNVNALLLGDSALYLCASSPSSRYGYTFGSGTRLTVV.

The V gene is TRBV28, the J gene TRBJ2-4; 13 bases match TRBD2. CDR1 is MDHEN and CDR2 is SYDVKM in the germline V gene. The V and J ends lost 3 bases and 6 bases, in that order; junction bases with no gene match: 5. This CDR3 spans 16 amino acids. The chain's CDR3 is CASSFGLAGDRNIQYF. The CDR3 DNA reads as TGTGCCAGCAGTTTCGGACTAGCGGGAGACAGAAACATTCAGTACTTC.

The chain couples TRBV5-8 to TRBJ1-1; D might be TRBD1 (5 bases). The germline CDR1 and CDR2 sequences are SGHTS and YDEGEE. The CDR3 extends over 16 amino acids. The V end was cut by 2 bases, the J end by 0 bases, with 14 bases between. CDR3 loop: CASSFEGARMNTEAFF. The DNA for the CDR3 is TGTGCCAGCAGCTTCGAAGGGGCGCGGATGAACACTGAAGCTTTCTTT.

V is TRBV7-9 and J is TRBJ2-1; 8 positions agree with TRBD1. CDR1 SEHNR and CDR2 FQNEAQ come from the germline V gene (reference sequence). The CDR3 length is 16 residues. V lost 0 bases and J lost 5; bases outside the gene matches: 6. The chain's CDR3 is CASSLALGTGNNEQFF. The CDR3 bases are TGTGCCAGCAGCTTAGCCCTCGGGACAGGAAACAATGAGCAGTTCTTC.

The chain has TRBV6-1 and TRBJ1-5, with 10 bases identical to TRBD1. Germline V gene data show CDR1 as MNHNS and CDR2 as SASEGT. This CDR3 spans 14 amino acids. Trimming removed 3 bases from V and 5 bases from J; junction bases left unmatched: 1. The CDR3 loop is CASSETGGDQPQHF. DNA for the CDR3: TGTGCCAGCAGTGAGACAGGGGGCGATCAGCCCCAGCATTTT.

V is TRBV6-5 and J is TRBJ1-1; D is uncertain. Germline V lookup: CDR1 MNHEY, CDR2 SVGAGI. V shed 0 bases and J shed 0 bases, with 5 bases lying between them. The CDR3 totals 14 residues. DNA for the CDR3: TGTGCCAGCAGTTACTCACAGATGAACACTGAAGCTTTCTTT. It codes for CASSYSQMNTEAFF.

The chain links TRBV5-1 to TRBJ2-7; TRBD2 matches 14 bases. Per the germline V gene, CDR1 is SGHRS and CDR2 is YFSETQ. V gave up 0 bases and J gave up 6 bases; unmatched junction bases: 5. The CDR3 length is 16 residues. This CDR3 is CASSLGLAGGQAEQYF. The CDR3 DNA follows: TGCGCCAGCAGCTTGGGACTAGCGGGGGGGCAAGCCGAGCAGTACTTC.

The genes are TRBV29-1 and TRBJ2-7; the D is unclear. Trimming removed 1 base at V and 5 bases at J, with 15 bases between. The CDR3 is made up of 14 amino acids. Germline V CDR1 and CDR2: SQVTM, ANQGSEA. This CDR3 is CSVEGAGQRDEQYF. CDR3 nucleotide sequence: TGCAGCGTTGAAGGCGCAGGCCAAAGAGACGAGCAGTACTTC.

The chain links TRBV5-1 to TRBJ2-3, with 16 bases that match TRBD2. The V and J ends lost 4 bases and 0 bases, in that order; junction bases with no gene match: 5. Germline V gene sequence: CDR1 SGHRS, CDR2 YFSETQ. This CDR3 is built from 18 residues. Here the CDR3 DNA reads TGCGCCAGCAGCCCTGGGACTAGCGGGGGGGCGAGCACAGATACGCAGTATTTT. Protein: CASSPGTSGGASTDTQYF.

The V call is TRBV5-8, the J call TRBJ1-6; no clear D. The CDR3 is 18 amino acids. V was trimmed by 4 bases and J by 0 bases, leaving 17 bases between them. CDR1 SGHTS and CDR2 YDEGEE come from the germline V gene. CDR3 sequence (DNA): TGTGCCAGCAGCCCAGGCGATAACAGCTTCTCCTATAATTCACCCCTCCACTTT. Encoded protein: CASSPGDNSFSYNSPLHF.

This clone was seen a handful of times. The J gene is TRBJ2-3, the V gene TRBV6-4, with a weak D call TRBD2 (6 bases). This CDR3 spans 14 amino acids. Per germline, CDR1 MRHNA and CDR2 SNTAGT. V lost 5 bases to trimming and J lost 4 bases, with 13 bases between them. The CDR3 region has the DNA TGTGCCAGCAGTCCGGAGACTAGATCAGATACGCAGTATTTT. This codes for CASSPETRSDTQYF.

The chain recombines TRBV14 with TRBJ1-5, with unresolved D. The germline V gene has CDR1 SGHDN and CDR2 FVKESK. The CDR3 runs 16 residues. Deletions cut 4 bases from V and 6 bases from J, with 19 bases between. The CDR3 DNA reads TGTGCCAGCAGCCCCAGCCGGGAGGCCGGGATTCAGCCCCAGCATTTT. This encodes CASSPSREAGIQPQHF.

V gene TRBV7-9 combines with J gene TRBJ2-2, with D maybe TRBD2 (6 bases). Germline CDR1 reads SEHNR; CDR2 reads FQNEAQ (reference sequence). CDR3 length equals 15 residues. V was pared by 2 bases and J by 7 bases, with 14 bases between. The DNA for the CDR3 is TGTGCCAGCAGCTTAATCGGGAGTACGGGCGGGGAGCTGTTTTTT. Residues: CASSLIGSTGGELFF.

The J gene is TRBJ2-5, the V gene TRBV9, with 10 positions matching TRBD1. The CDR3 covers 15 residues. J lost 4 bases, V lost 3 bases, and 6 bases had no gene match. Germline loops: CDR1 SGDLS, CDR2 YYNGEE. In DNA form, the CDR3 reads TGTGCCAGCAGCGGGCGACAGGGGGCCAGAGAGACCCAGTACTTC. It translates to CASSGRQGARETQYF.

The chain combines TRBV4-2 with TRBJ1-6; no reliable D call. Trimming cost V 1 base and J 8 bases, with 6 bases left between them. This CDR3 comprises 13 residues. CDR1 and CDR2 (germline): LGHNA, YNFKEQ. CDR3 in amino acids: CASSQARDSPLHF. DNA for the CDR3: TGTGCCAGCAGCCAAGCGAGGGATTCACCCCTCCACTTT.

The chain employs TRBV5-4 and TRBJ1-6, with D possibly being TRBD1 (5 bases). Germline V lookup: CDR1 SGHNT, CDR2 YYREEE (reference sequence). The CDR3 extends over 14 amino acids. The ends were cut back, 4 bases at V and 5 bases at J, with 10 bases in the middle. Written as DNA, the CDR3 is TGTGCCAGCAGCCAGGGACTTAATAATTCACCCCTCCACTTT. It encodes CASSQGLNNSPLHF.

CDR3 nucleotides: TGCGCCAGCAGCGTAACAGGGGGCGATGAGCAGTTCTTC. This translates into CASSVTGGDEQFF. The rearrangement joins TRBV5-1 to TRBJ2-1; 9 bases are shared with TRBD1. CDR1 and CDR2 (germline): SGHRS, YFSETQ. V lost 4 bases to trimming and J lost 8 bases; unmatched junction nucleotides: 4. The CDR3 loop spans 13 amino acids. Full variable domain (missing parts from reference TRBV5-1 and TRBJ2-1): KAGVTQTPRYLIKTRGQQVTLSCSPISGHRSVSWYQQTPGQGLQFLFEYFSETQRNKGNFPGRFSGRQFSNSRSEMNVSTLELGDSALYLCASSVTGGDEQFFGPGTRLTVL.

CDR3 DNA sequence: TGTGCCAGCAGCAGACAGGGGAACTCTGGAAACACCATATATTTT. As protein: CASSRQGNSGNTIYF. The chain uses TRBV6-5 and TRBJ1-3, with 8 nucleotides matching TRBD1. This CDR3 region has 15 residues. V lost 6 bases to trimming and J lost 0 bases; unmatched junction nucleotides: 4. From germline, CDR1 is MNHEY and CDR2 SVGAGI.

This clone was seen only a few times. The chain uses TRBV4-2 and TRBJ2-3; tentative D call: TRBD1 (6 bases). This CDR3 spans 17 amino acids. Trimming removed 0 bases at V and 1 base at J, with 14 bases between. Germline assignment: CDR1 LGHNA and CDR2 YNFKEQ. For the CDR3, the DNA is TGTGCCAGCAGCCAAGATCCCGCAGGGGCAGGCACAGATACGCAGTATTTT. This gives the protein CASSQDPAGAGTDTQYF.

This clone was picked up one time. Other DNA sequences in this specimen translate into the identical CDR3. V is TRBV27 and J is TRBJ1-2; D perhaps matches TRBD1 (6 bases). From germline, CDR1 is MNHEY and CDR2 SMNVEV (reference sequence). With 0 bases removed from V and 8 bases from J, the gap between germline ends came to 10 bases. The CDR3 has 13 residues. DNA for the CDR3: TGTGCCAGCAGTTTATCAGGGGGATCCGGCTACACCTTC. It yields the protein CASSLSGGSGYTF.

This sequence joins TRBV11-2 and TRBJ1-4; TRBD1 is a possible D gene (5 bases). The V gene lost 2 bases and the J gene lost 8 bases, with 18 bases spanning the gap. Germline V gives CDR1 SGHAT, CDR2 FQNNGV. The CDR3 has 16 amino acids. CDR3: CASSLLMGRDDEKLFF. The DNA for the CDR3 is TGTGCCAGCAGCTTATTAATGGGCAGGGATGACGAAAAACTGTTTTTT.

The V gene is TRBV7-2, the J gene TRBJ1-2; TRBD1 matches at 8 bases. The germline CDR1 and CDR2 sequences are SGHTA and FQGNSA. The CDR3 is 14 residues long. V lost 5 bases to trimming and J lost 4 bases; unmatched junction nucleotides: 6. CDR3 sequence (DNA): TGTGCCAGCAGCGTTCGACAGGGGATCTATGGCTACACCTTC. Translation: CASSVRQGIYGYTF.